This T cell receptor beta chain was identified during a study of OX40 agonist ivuxolimab in advanced cancers. Concerning the study at large: Ivuxolimab was an agonistic, fully human IgG2 monoclonal antibody directed against OX40 (CD134), a costimulatory receptor. Intravenous ivuxolimab was administered to patients every 2 weeks at six dose levels: 0.01, 0.1, 0.3, 1.5, 3 and 10 mg/kg. Among the roughly 50 dose-escalation patients, some 20 had hepatocellular carcinoma, around 15 melanoma, 9 renal cell carcinoma and 9 head and neck cancer. A male proportion of 82.7% and a mean age of approximately 58 years, ranging from 23 to 79, were recorded for the dose-escalation cohort. Prior anti-PD-1, anti-PD-L1 or anti-CTLA-4 therapy was permitted, and checkpoint inhibitors had been received by around 40% of dose-escalation patients. Partial responses occurred in three dose-escalation patients: two with cutaneous melanoma and one with hepatocellular carcinoma. Peripheral TCRbeta sequencing aimed to test whether ivuxolimab altered TCR sequence diversity and caused clonal T-cell expansion. The paper covers the monotherapy dose-escalation part of the phase I ivuxolimab trial, which included N of about 51 patients.

Its CDR3 holds 16 amino acids, cysteine through phenylalanine. The entry retains the CDR3 DNA only, 48 bases that are in frame from base 1. As encoded in the germline V gene, CDR1 is SGDLS while CDR2 is YYNGEE. V lost 2 bases and J lost 4 bases, and the count of bases not matched to a germline gene is 9. To sequence the TCRbeta CDR3 region, genomic DNA was isolated from the sorted cells. The immunoSEQ Assay was used to sequence the TCRbeta CDR3 regions. TCRdb took this table from immuneACCESS and kept in-frame rearrangements with V and J called. Such tables lack part of the clones; where checked against another copy, unresolved V genes explain under half of the gap, and the rest is unexplained. The sample table shows 40,000 to 50,000 clones, and approximately 86% are seen once. The ten largest account for 9.5% to 13% of the sample. This clone was observed a single time. No antigen is known for it. No base quality information exists; no much larger clone differs at one position.

The trial excluded patients who had a history of autoimmune disease or were on systemic immunosuppression. Peripheral blood for TCR sequencing was collected from all dose cohorts at baseline, on cycle 4 day 1, and on cycle 7 day 1. The samples were taken from a phase I, first-in-human, multicenter, open-label dose-escalation trial of ivuxolimab. Adults with locally advanced or metastatic melanoma, renal cell, hepatocellular, or head and neck squamous cell carcinoma were enrolled in the trial. Before TCR sequencing, CD4+ and CD8+ T cells were separately sorted from peripheral blood. Beyond this particular receptor, the publication reports: In the 0.1-3.0 mg/kg groups, partial responders had among the lowest normalized peripheral clonal expansion, particularly in CD8+ T cells. Low levels of normalized T-cell clonal expansion were also shown by some nonresponding patients. At doses from 0.1 to 3.0 mg/kg, clonal expansion was seen in both CD4+ and CD8+ blood T cells between baseline and week 6. The antigen specificity of the peripheral T cells that underwent clonal expansion was not determined. After ivuxolimab, expanded clones were on average more numerous among CD8+ T cells than among CD4+ T cells.

Sequences were derived from CD4+ or CD8+ T cells sorted from blood, sampled in a trial of the OX40 agonist ivuxolimab. The source is an adult with an advanced solid tumor such as melanoma, head and neck, liver or kidney cancer. The sequence joins TRBV9 to TRBJ2-3, and TRBD1 matches 8 of the central bases. The CDR3 protein is CASSVANGQGADTQYF. The nucleotide sequence is TGTGCCAGCAGCGTCGCGAATGGACAGGGAGCAGATACGCAGTATTTT.